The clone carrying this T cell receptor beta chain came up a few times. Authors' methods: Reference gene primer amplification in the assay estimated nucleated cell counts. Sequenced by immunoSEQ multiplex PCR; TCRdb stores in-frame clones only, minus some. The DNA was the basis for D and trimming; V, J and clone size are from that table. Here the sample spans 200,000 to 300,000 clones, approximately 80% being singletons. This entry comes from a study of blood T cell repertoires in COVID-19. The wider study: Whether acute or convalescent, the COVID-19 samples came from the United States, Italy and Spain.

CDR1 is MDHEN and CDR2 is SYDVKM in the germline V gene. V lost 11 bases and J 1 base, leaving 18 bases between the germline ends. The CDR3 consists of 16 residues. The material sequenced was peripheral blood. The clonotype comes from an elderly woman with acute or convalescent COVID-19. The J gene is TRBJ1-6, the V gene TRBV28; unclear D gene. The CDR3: CAGGAGKGSYNSPLHF. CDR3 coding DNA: TGTGCCGGAGGAGCGGGGAAGGGATCCTATAATTCACCCCTCCACTTT.